Listed below are T cell receptor beta chains from one sample, sequenced in a study of T cell repertoires in cytomegalovirus infection. TCRdb recomputed calls from the reads with MiXCR, one row per CDR3 protein. The sample has around 530,000 distinct CDR3 sequences, around a quarter seen once. Sequenced: PBMCs. These receptors were taken from a human donor in good health (CMV status not recorded). Some clones in this sample may be carry-over from other donors' samples. CDR3s leave out the opening cysteine and the closing phenylalanine or tryptophan. A D gene is named only where the DNA matches it firmly.

d_call	j_call	v_call	cdr3_aa
TRBD2	TRBJ2-5	TRBV7-2	ASSPPSGGARGTQY
-	TRBJ1-2	TRBV7-2	ASVFRGAYGYT
-	TRBJ1-2	TRBV11-3	ASSSRGVCT
-	TRBJ2-1	TRBV6-2/TRBV6-3	ASTQQMGGEQF
-	TRBJ1-4	TRBV7-2	ASSVSRGPNEKLF
-	TRBJ1-2	TRBV7-2	ASSPTRGDYGYT
-	TRBJ2-5	TRBV29-1	SVDRQAQRETQY
-	TRBJ1-2	TRBV12-3/TRBV12-4	ASNLGQNYGYT
TRBD1	TRBJ1-5	TRBV5-1	ASKQGNQPQH
TRBD2	TRBJ2-1	TRBV5-1	ASSLALAGGLDEQF
-	TRBJ2-5	TRBV20-1	SAPHRLAGETQY
-	TRBJ1-1	TRBV7-2	ASSADGNTEAF
-	TRBJ1-2	TRBV2	ASSRLSDGYT
-	TRBJ2-6	TRBV7-9	ASSLDPVYSGANVLT
-	TRBJ2-7	TRBV19	ASSIFFGAVRSEQY
-	TRBJ2-7	TRBV19	ASSTGTGSYEQY
TRBD2	TRBJ2-1	TRBV6-1	ASRGNLAGGKGAHEQF
TRBD1	TRBJ1-4	TRBV18	ASSPGQGAIEKLF
TRBD2	TRBJ2-1	TRBV9	ASSVGGGGYNEQF
TRBD1	TRBJ1-6	TRBV2	ASREQGGYNSPLH
-	TRBJ2-1	TRBV7-6	ASSLNGQANEQF
-	TRBJ1-1	TRBV7-9	ASSTRAGTEAF
TRBD2	TRBJ2-3	TRBV28	ASSWTGTRSTDTQY
-	TRBJ1-1	TRBV18	ASSPRVSARGVVMNTEAF
TRBD2	TRBJ2-1	TRBV12-5	ASGLPSGTSGGGEQF
-	TRBJ2-1	TRBV7-8	ASSASGLASYNEQF
-	TRBJ1-2	TRBV15	ATSRDGNGQGSYGYT
-	TRBJ1-1	TRBV29-1	SVLGMNTEAF
-	TRBJ2-7	TRBV5-6	ASSPRRQESYEQY
-	TRBJ1-1	TRBV20-1	SARQYLEAAGTEAF
TRBD1	TRBJ2-1	TRBV7-3	ASSRSRDRDEQF
TRBD2	TRBJ2-5	TRBV5-1	ASSAGLAGVSLETQY
-	TRBJ1-2	TRBV6-5	ASSYSLSGSYGYT
-	TRBJ2-5	TRBV24-1	ATSDRPQETQY
TRBD2	TRBJ2-7	TRBV7-2	ASSRSGSLREQY
-	TRBJ1-5	TRBV6-2/TRBV6-3	ASSYGWGRGNQPQH
-	TRBJ2-3	TRBV19	ASSVRDPRTDTQY
TRBD2	TRBJ2-3	TRBV7-9	ASSFPRGLAGGPTRPSEQDTQY
-	TRBJ1-6	TRBV7-6	ASSSVEGSPLH
TRBD2	TRBJ2-1	TRBV6-1	ASDWGGGYNEQF
TRBD1	TRBJ1-2	TRBV20-1	SANEQGAYGYT
-	TRBJ2-1	TRBV4-1	ASSLGTIPINEQF
TRBD2	TRBJ2-3	TRBV6-2/TRBV6-3	ASSQGLAAFTDTQY
-	TRBJ2-3	TRBV7-2	ASSPHADTQY
-	TRBJ1-1	TRBV13	ASSWGGTTF
TRBD2	TRBJ2-3	TRBV5-4	ASSKREGFTDTQY
-	TRBJ1-5	TRBV5-1	ASSPDRRDQPQH